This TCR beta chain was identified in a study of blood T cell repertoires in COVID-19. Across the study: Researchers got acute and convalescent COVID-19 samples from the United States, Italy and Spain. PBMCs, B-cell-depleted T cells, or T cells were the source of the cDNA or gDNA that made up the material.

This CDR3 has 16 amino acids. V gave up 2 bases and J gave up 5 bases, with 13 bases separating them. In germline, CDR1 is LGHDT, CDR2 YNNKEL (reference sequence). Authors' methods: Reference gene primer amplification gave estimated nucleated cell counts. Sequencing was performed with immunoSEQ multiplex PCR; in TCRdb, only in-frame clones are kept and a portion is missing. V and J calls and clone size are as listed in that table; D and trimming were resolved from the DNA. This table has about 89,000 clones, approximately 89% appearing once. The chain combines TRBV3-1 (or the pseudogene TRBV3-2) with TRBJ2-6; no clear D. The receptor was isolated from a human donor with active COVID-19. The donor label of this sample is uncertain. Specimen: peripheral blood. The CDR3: CASSQFLPTRANVLTF. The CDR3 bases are TGTGCCAGCAGCCAATTTTTACCCACTAGGGCCAACGTCCTGACTTTC.